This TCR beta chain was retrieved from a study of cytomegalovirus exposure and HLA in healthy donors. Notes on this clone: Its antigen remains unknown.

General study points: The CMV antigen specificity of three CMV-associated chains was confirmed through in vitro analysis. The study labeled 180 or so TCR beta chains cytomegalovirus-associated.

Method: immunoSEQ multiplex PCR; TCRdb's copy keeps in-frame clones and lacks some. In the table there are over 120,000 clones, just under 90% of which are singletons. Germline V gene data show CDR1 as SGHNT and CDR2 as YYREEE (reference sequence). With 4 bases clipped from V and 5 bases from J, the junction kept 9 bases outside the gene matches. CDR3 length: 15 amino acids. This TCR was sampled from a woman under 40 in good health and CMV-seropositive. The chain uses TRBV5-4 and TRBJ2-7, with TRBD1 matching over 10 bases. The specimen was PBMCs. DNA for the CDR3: TGTGCCAGCAGCATGCCGGGACAGGGGAGCCACGAGCAGTACTTC. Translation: CASSMPGQGSHEQYF.